Included here is one T cell receptor (beta chain) sequence, with context. Its antigen remains unidentified. Time point given: week 35, safety follow-up. Doses of 300 ug of mutant IDH1 20-mer peptide were given with topical imiquimod. These data originate in a study of a mutant IDH1 vaccine in newly diagnosed glioma. Repertoires were generated with immunoSEQ multiplex PCR, while TCRdb's copy carries only in-frame clones and drops some. The sample has around 60,000 clones, around four fifths seen once. The CDR3 has 15 amino acids. Trimming stripped 3 bases from V and 0 bases from J, with 9 bases between. Per germline, CDR1 SGHRS and CDR2 YFSETQ.

This receptor was identified in a man under 40 with glioma. This specimen was PBMCs, taken from a glioma patient whose treatment included an IDH1 peptide vaccine. The chain recombines TRBV5-1 with TRBJ2-2; no firm D call. The CDR3 DNA reads as TGCGCCAGCAGCTCCACGGTTTCGAACACCGGGGAGCTGTTTTTT. Translation gives CASSSTVSNTGELFF.